Below are 30 T cell receptor beta chains sequenced from a single sample in a study of CD8+ T cells in alopecia areata. RNA was isolated and reverse transcribed to cDNA, the sequencing template. The method was immunoSEQ multiplex PCR; TCRdb's version includes in-frame clones alone and lacks a portion of them. The sample includes 210,000 or so clones, more than 60% of them seen just once. Treatment defined: oral pan-JAK inhibitor, 5-10 mg twice daily. Here the sequenced sample was CD4+ T cells sorted from blood, taken around week 44, from a patient treated with tofacitinib. All receptors come from a human donor with alopecia areata.

This clone was counted between two and nine times. This CDR3 is also generated by other DNA sequences in the sample. The chain recombines TRBV29-1 with TRBJ1-1, with unresolved D. Trimming pared 4 bases from V and 0 bases from J, leaving 9 bases between. CDR1 SQVTM and CDR2 ANQGSEA come from the germline V gene. The CDR3 loop spans 13 amino acids. The CDR3 DNA reads TGCAGCGTTGCGGGTAGGTTGAACACTGAAGCTTTCTTT. Its protein is CSVAGRLNTEAFF.

This clone was found a few times. The genes are TRBV7-8 and TRBJ1-5; tentatively, D is TRBD1 (5 bases). This CDR3 comprises 15 residues. Germline CDR1 is SGHVS and CDR2 is FQNEAQ. Trimming stripped 1 base from V and 4 bases from J, with 11 bases between. CDR3: CASSLGGKPNQPQHF. The DNA for the CDR3 is TGTGCCAGCAGCTTAGGGGGGAAACCAAATCAGCCCCAGCATTTT.

The chain carries TRBV7-3 and TRBJ1-1; D is unclear. Trimming took 1 base from V and 1 from J, leaving 7 bases between them. Germline V CDR1 and CDR2: SGHTA, FQGTGA. The CDR3 is 14 amino acids. CDR3 residues: CASSLMVGNTEAFF. The CDR3 DNA follows: TGTGCCAGCAGCTTAATGGTGGGGAACACTGAAGCTTTCTTT.

This clone was recorded once. The rearrangement links TRBV4-3 to TRBJ1-2, with 9 bases aligning to TRBD1. The CDR3 is 14 residues long. V shed 1 base, J shed 8 bases, and the junction held 5 bases outside the gene matches. CDR1 is LGHNA, CDR2 YSLEER, per germline. The chain's CDR3 is CASSQVGTGNGYTF. The CDR3 nucleotides read TGCGCCAGCAGCCAAGTCGGGACAGGGAACGGCTACACCTTC.

The rearrangement joins TRBV5-4 to TRBJ2-6, with D possibly being TRBD1 (6 bases). Trimming left V 0 bases short and J 0 bases short, with 16 bases between. Looked up from germline, CDR1 is SGHNT and CDR2 is YYREEE (reference sequence). This CDR3 contains 19 residues. CDR3 nucleotides: TGTGCCAGCAGCTTGGCCCCTTCAGGGGCTGCCTCTGGGGCCAACGTCCTGACTTTC. It codes for CASSLAPSGAASGANVLTF.

The chain links TRBV30 to TRBJ1-2; TRBD1 matches at 11 bases. The CDR3 runs 14 residues. CDR1 and CDR2 (germline): GTSNPN, SVGIG (reference sequence). J lost 8 bases, V lost 3 bases, and 8 bases had no gene match. The CDR3 spells CAWSVGQGARGYTF. The CDR3 coding sequence is TGTGCCTGGAGCGTCGGACAGGGGGCGAGGGGCTACACCTTC. The whole variable domain, remainder taken from reference TRBV30 and TRBJ1-2, is SQTIHQWPATLVQPVGSPLSLECTVEGTSNPNLYWYRQAAGRGLQLLFYSVGIGQISSEVPQNLSASRPQDRQFILSSKKLLLSDSGFYLCAWSVGQGARGYTFGSGTRLTVV.

V is TRBV4-1 and J is TRBJ2-6; TRBD1 matches 11 bases. The CDR3 totals 19 residues. V trimming: 4 bases; J trimming: 3 bases; junction bases outside the gene matches: 11. The germline V gene encodes CDR1 MGHRA and CDR2 YSYEKL. The CDR3 loop is CASSPAGQGGAGGANVLTF. CDR3 bases: TGCGCCAGCAGCCCTGCGGGACAGGGGGGAGCTGGTGGGGCCAACGTCCTGACTTTC.

The chain has TRBV6-5 and TRBJ1-2; 8 nucleotides match TRBD1. This CDR3 contains 15 residues. V trimming: 6 bases; J trimming: 3 bases; junction bases outside the gene matches: 9. CDR1 MNHEY and CDR2 SVGAGI come from the germline V gene. This CDR3 is CASSRDRGWDYGYTF. As DNA, the CDR3 is TGTGCCAGCAGCCGCGACAGGGGATGGGACTATGGCTACACCTTC.

The chain is built from TRBV9 and TRBJ1-1, with D unclear. This CDR3 spans 14 amino acids. Germline-derived CDR1 and CDR2 are SGDLS and YYNGEE. V was trimmed by 0 bases and J by 1 base, leaving 7 bases between them. The CDR3 nucleotides are TGTGCCAGCAGCGTAGGGGGTTCGAACACTGAAGCTTTCTTT. It translates to CASSVGGSNTEAFF. Supplemented by reference TRBV9 and TRBJ1-1, the full variable domain reads DSGVTQTPKHLITATGQRVTLRCSPRSGDLSVYWYQQSLDQGLQFLIQYYNGEERAKGNILERFSAQQFPDLHSELNLSSLELGDSALYFCASSVGGSNTEAFFGQGTRLTVV.

The gene calls are TRBV25-1 and TRBJ1-2; TRBD1 matches at 10 bases. The germline V gene encodes CDR1 MGHDK and CDR2 SYGVNS. The ends lost 10 bases at V and 4 bases at J; junction bases unmatched: 6. This CDR3 has 13 amino acids. CDR3 loop: CATRQGASYGYTF. The CDR3 DNA is TGTGCCACCCGACAGGGGGCTTCCTATGGCTACACCTTC.

V and J are TRBV9 and TRBJ2-1, with D uncertain. V dropped 0 bases and J dropped 5 bases, with 12 bases sitting between them. CDR3 length: 15 amino acids. The V gene's germline CDR1 is SGDLS and CDR2 YYNGEE. CDR3 in amino acids: CASSVVLGRDNEQFF. The CDR3 region has the DNA TGTGCCAGCAGCGTAGTGCTGGGTCGAGACAATGAGCAGTTCTTC.

The V gene is TRBV30, the J gene TRBJ2-7, with unresolved D. Trimming took off 2 bases at V and 0 bases at J, with 2 bases between the two ends. The length of the CDR3 is 11 residues. The germline V gene encodes CDR1 GTSNPN and CDR2 SVGIG (reference sequence). CDR3 DNA sequence: TGTGCCTGGAGTTACTCCTACGAGCAGTACTTC. Translated, it gives CAWSYSYEQYF.

The chain recombines TRBV5-1 with TRBJ2-4; 8 positions match TRBD2. The CDR3 contains 18 residues. The germline V gene encodes CDR1 SGHRS and CDR2 YFSETQ. V shed 3 bases, J shed 9 bases, and the junction held 20 bases outside the gene matches. The CDR3 protein is CASSSSPPSGGAQGIQYF. The CDR3 DNA follows: TGCGCCAGCAGCTCATCCCCCCCTTCCGGGGGGGCCCAAGGCATTCAGTACTTC.

The CDR3 protein is CASGRAGQFYSPLHF. CDR3 coding DNA: TGTGCCAGCGGTAGGGCCGGACAGTTCTACTCACCCCTCCACTTT. The V and J genes are TRBV28 and TRBJ1-6; D possibly corresponds to TRBD1 (6 bases). Germline CDR1 and CDR2: MDHEN and SYDVKM. This CDR3 has 15 amino acids. V was pared by 8 bases and J by 10 bases, with 21 bases between.

This clone was detected a few times. The junction departs from the called germline gene at one end, perhaps through a read error. This chain links TRBV29-1 with TRBJ2-1; D gene uncertain. The CDR3 covers 11 residues. The V gene's germline CDR1 is SQVTM and CDR2 ANQGSEA. CDR3: CSVEELRYLIF. The CDR3 coding sequence is TGCAGCGTTGAAGAGCTAAGATATTTGATCTTC.

The chain couples TRBV14 to TRBJ2-6; 7 bases agree with TRBD1. This CDR3 region has 16 residues. V shed 1 base and J 3 bases; nucleotides not matched to a gene: 3. CDR1 and CDR2 (germline): SGHDN, FVKESK. CDR3 nucleotides: TGTGCCAGCAGCCAAGTAGGGGGCAGTGGGGCCAACGTCCTGACTTTC. Protein sequence: CASSQVGGSGANVLTF.

The sample holds a few counts of this clone. The chain combines TRBV19 with TRBJ1-5, with D perhaps matching TRBD1 (6 bases). Trimming took 7 bases from V and 1 from J, leaving 14 bases between them. Per germline, CDR1 LNHDA and CDR2 SQIVND (reference sequence). This CDR3 spans 15 amino acids. Here the CDR3 DNA reads TGTGCCAGTACATCCTGGACAGCGAGCAATCAGCCCCAGCATTTT. Its protein product is CASTSWTASNQPQHF.

V is TRBV10-3 and J is TRBJ2-3; TRBD1 might be the D (6 bases). The CDR3 sequence is 12 residues long. The germline V gene encodes CDR1 ENHRY and CDR2 SYGVKD. V gave up 8 bases and J gave up 0 bases, with 6 bases separating them. The CDR3 loop is CAIGQSTDTQYF. DNA of the CDR3: TGTGCCATCGGACAGAGCACAGATACGCAGTATTTT.

This chain joins TRBV27 and TRBJ1-4; 7 nucleotides agree with TRBD1. Trimming removed 7 bases from V and 0 bases from J; junction bases left unmatched: 5. CDR3 length: 15 residues. Germline V gene lookup returns CDR1 MNHEY and CDR2 SMNVEV (reference sequence). The CDR3 DNA is TGTGCCAGCAAAGCAGGGGGTCCAACTAATGAAAAACTGTTTTTT. It yields the protein CASKAGGPTNEKLFF.

J is TRBJ2-1 and V is TRBV29-1; 8 nucleotides line up with TRBD2. CDR1 and CDR2 from the germline V gene are SQVTM and ANQGSEA. V shed 0 bases and J 0 bases; nucleotides not matched to a gene: 22. This CDR3 is built from 22 residues. The CDR3 nucleotides are TGCAGCGTTGAAGATCGGGGCAAAGAGGGGACTAGTTATTCGGGCTCCTACAATGAGCAGTTCTTC. Translation: CSVEDRGKEGTSYSGSYNEQFF.

The rearrangement joins TRBV7-2 to TRBJ1-2; 9 positions agree with TRBD1. Trimming took 5 bases from V and 8 from J; bases not matched to a gene: 3. Germline CDR1 is SGHTA and CDR2 is FQGNSA. The CDR3 is 12 residues long. The CDR3 DNA follows: TGTGCCAGCAGCGCGGACAGGGGAGGCTACACCTTC. This translates into CASSADRGGYTF.

This clone was seen a few times. The chain employs TRBV5-1 and TRBJ2-5; 9 nucleotides line up with TRBD2. The CDR3 loop spans 13 amino acids. With V trimmed by 10 bases and J by 4 bases, 8 bases remained unmatched. Germline assignment: CDR1 SGHRS and CDR2 YFSETQ. Written as DNA, the CDR3 is TGCGCCCCGGCTAGCGGGGATGTAGAGACCCAGTACTTC. Translation gives CAPASGDVETQYF.

This clone was counted once. V usage is TRBV5-1 and J usage is TRBJ2-5, with unresolved D. Trimming took 0 bases from V and 5 from J, leaving 14 bases between them. The CDR3 is made up of 15 amino acids. CDR1 and CDR2 from the germline V gene are SGHRS and YFSETQ. As DNA, the CDR3 is TGCGCCAGCAGCTTGGCTTCTGTCGGCACGGAGACCCAGTACTTC. Translation: CASSLASVGTETQYF.

The table lists this clone with a count of one. The chain employs TRBV29-1 and TRBJ1-2; D ambiguous. V lost 4 bases and J lost 4, with 10 bases in between. The germline V gene has CDR1 SQVTM and CDR2 ANQGSEA. This CDR3 has 12 residues. The CDR3 reads CSVAEQSYGYTF. DNA for the CDR3: TGCAGCGTTGCTGAACAATCCTATGGCTACACCTTC.

This chain connects TRBV5-4 to TRBJ2-7, with 7 bases that match TRBD2. CDR3 length: 16 amino acids. The J segment lost 10 bases and the V segment lost 0 bases, leaving 16 bases of the junction unmatched. The germline CDR1 and CDR2 sequences are SGHNT and YYREEE (reference sequence). CDR3 sequence: CASSLARNGGGSQQYF. The CDR3, as DNA: TGTGCCAGCAGCTTGGCCAGGAATGGCGGGGGTTCCCAACAGTACTTC. The full variable domain, its missing parts supplied by reference TRBV5-4 and TRBJ2-7, is ETGVTQSPTHLIKTRGQQVTLRCSSQSGHNTVSWYQQALGQGPQFIFQYYREEENGRGNFPPRFSGLQFPNYSSELNVNALELDDSALYLCASSLARNGGGSQQYFGPGTRLTVT.

The chain joins TRBV4-3 to TRBJ1-6; a possible D gene is TRBD1 (5 bases). CDR3 length equals 14 residues. Germline V CDR1 and CDR2: LGHNA, YSLEER. The V and J ends lost 3 bases and 7 bases respectively, with 10 bases between them. In nucleotides, the CDR3 is TGCGCCAGCAGCCAGACAGCGGGCAATTCACCCCTCCACTTT. This codes for CASSQTAGNSPLHF.

This clone was detected only a few times. The chain carries TRBV10-3 and TRBJ2-5; 7 bases align to TRBD2. There are 16 residues in the CDR3. V was clipped by 4 bases and J by 2 bases; unmatched bases: 10. The germline CDR1 and CDR2 sequences are ENHRY and SYGVKD. The CDR3 loop is CAISGRLSGGQETQYF. As DNA, the CDR3 is TGTGCCATCAGTGGGAGACTATCGGGGGGACAAGAGACCCAGTACTTC.

The chain has TRBV25-1 and TRBJ1-2; the match to TRBD1 covers 12 bases. The length of the CDR3 is 13 residues. The V and J ends lost 6 bases and 8 bases, in that order; junction bases with no gene match: 4. Germline V gene sequence: CDR1 MGHDK, CDR2 SYGVNS. The CDR3 bases are TGTGCCAGCAGCCGGGGACAGGGGGCCGGCTACACCTTC. It is translated as CASSRGQGAGYTF.

This sequence joins TRBV5-1 and TRBJ2-5; D unclear. Germline V CDR1 and CDR2: SGHRS, YFSETQ. The CDR3 loop spans 13 amino acids. V was shortened by 2 bases and J by 3 bases, with 8 bases between the two germline ends. The CDR3 bases are TGCGCCAGCAGCTTTGCACAGAAAGAGACCCAGTACTTC. This encodes CASSFAQKETQYF.

This clone has a single count. The J gene is TRBJ2-3, the V gene TRBV7-8; D uncertain. Per the germline V gene, CDR1 is SGHVS and CDR2 is FQNEAQ. The CDR3 is 16 residues long. V gave up 5 bases and J gave up 1 base, with 16 bases separating them. As DNA, the CDR3 is TGTGCCAGCAGCCACCCAGTGGTTGGGGGCACAGATACGCAGTATTTT. Protein sequence: CASSHPVVGGTDTQYF. The whole variable domain, filled in from reference TRBV7-8 and TRBJ2-3, reads GAGVSQSPRYKVAKRGQDVALRCDPISGHVSLFWYQQALGQGPEFLTYFQNEAQLDKSGLPSDRFFAERPEGSVSTLKIQRTQQEDSAVYLCASSHPVVGGTDTQYFGPGTRLTVL.